This T cell receptor beta chain was identified in a study of blood T cells in healthy people across ages. Study-wide results and limits: Changes in expanded clonotypes were possibly confounded, as the CMV status of donors was unknown.

Next came a second PCR, run for about 6 to 11 cycles, which used a sample-barcoded 5' primer along with a J-beta primer mix. TCRdb ran MiXCR on the 5' RACE reads and lists one entry per CDR3 protein. The table shows fewer than 700,000 distinct CDR3 sequences, with 40% to 55% occurring only once. The V gene's germline CDR1 is SGHKS and CDR2 YYEKEE (reference sequence). Deletions cut 3 bases from V and 5 bases from J, with 15 bases between. The CDR3 consists of 14 residues. For this clonotype: As yet, its antigen is unknown.

Isolation yielded PBMCs, at least 7 million per sample, in every case. Each sample provided at least 5.5 micrograms of extracted total RNA. The clonotype originates from an elderly man in good health. The sequenced sample was blood. The chain links TRBV5-5 to TRBJ2-7; a weak D match, TRBD2 (5 bases). The CDR3 DNA reads as TGTGCCAGCAGCTCGCCGATCCCCGGGGACGAGCAGTACTTC. Translation: CASSSPIPGDEQYF.